One TCR beta chain is described in this entry. Clones were sequenced by immunoSEQ multiplex PCR, and TCRdb holds only the in-frame ones, with some missing. The sample has some 80,000 clones, 70% to 90% seen once. The V end was cut by 0 bases, the J end by 5 bases, with 10 bases between. Germline V CDR1 and CDR2: GTSNPN, SVGIG (reference sequence). The CDR3 sequence is 13 residues long. This sample was taken from a study of identifying expanded T cells in peripheral blood. Sequences were obtained from blood. The chain uses TRBV30 and TRBJ1-1; no clear D gene. This receptor was taken from a person aged 18-70 years in good health. DNA for the CDR3: TGTGCCTGGAGTGTGAGCCCGGGAACTGAAGCTTTCTTT. Translating gives CAWSVSPGTEAFF.